The 16 T cell receptor beta chains below all came from one sample that was sequenced in a study of blood T cell repertoires in COVID-19. Libraries were prepared by immunoSEQ multiplex PCR; TCRdb keeps only in-frame clonotypes and omits some of them. The sample yields around 140,000 clones, 81% seen once. The sample taken for sequencing was peripheral blood. The receptor source for this set is a woman aged 60-70 years with active or convalescent COVID-19.

Only a few counts were recorded for this clone. The V call is TRBV6-1, the J call TRBJ2-7; D gene unclear. The length of the CDR3 is 15 residues. Germline V gene lookup returns CDR1 MNHNS and CDR2 SASEGT. V dropped 2 bases and J dropped 3 bases, with 14 bases sitting between them. The CDR3 region has the DNA TGTGCCAGCAGTGAAATCCTCAACCCACTCTACGAGCAGTACGTC. It translates to CASSEILNPLYEQYV.

This sequence joins TRBV28 and TRBJ1-1; a weak D match, TRBD1 (6 bases). The CDR3 sequence is 12 residues long. V lost 5 bases and J lost 4, with 8 bases in between. Germline CDR1 MDHEN, CDR2 SYDVKM. The CDR3 sequence: CASSVRGTEAFF. Written as DNA, the CDR3 is TGTGCCAGCAGTGTCAGGGGCACTGAAGCTTTCTTT. The full variable domain, its missing parts supplied by reference TRBV28 and TRBJ1-1, is DVKVTQSSRYLVKRTGEKVFLECVQDMDHENMFWYRQDPGLGLRLIYFSYDVKMKEKGDIPEGYSVSREKKERFSLILESASTNQTSMYLCASSVRGTEAFFGQGTRLTVV.

The chain is built from TRBV5-1 and TRBJ2-5; D not certain. Per germline, CDR1 SGHRS and CDR2 YFSETQ. Trimming took 0 bases from V and 2 from J, leaving 11 bases between them. This CDR3 contains 15 residues. The CDR3 sequence is CASSLGLGQQETQYF. The CDR3 DNA reads TGCGCCAGCAGCTTGGGACTCGGCCAGCAAGAGACCCAGTACTTC.

A few counts support this clone. V and J are TRBV7-2 and TRBJ1-2, with TRBD1 as a possible D gene (6 bases). The CDR3 sequence is 16 residues long. In germline, CDR1 is SGHTA, CDR2 FQGNSA. The V gene lost 5 bases and the J gene lost 1 base, with 17 bases spanning the gap. The CDR3 spells CASSPTYRDNNYGYTF. CDR3 sequence (DNA): TGTGCCAGCAGCCCAACCTACAGGGATAATAACTATGGCTACACCTTC.

V usage is TRBV28 and J usage is TRBJ1-1, with D unclear. V shed 8 bases and J shed 2 bases, with 6 bases lying between them. The CDR3 consists of 11 residues. CDR1 MDHEN and CDR2 SYDVKM come from the germline V gene. The CDR3 here is CASFRNTEAFF. CDR3 coding DNA: TGTGCCAGCTTCAGAAACACTGAAGCTTTCTTT.

The gene calls are TRBV19 and TRBJ2-3; maybe TRBD1 (6 bases). CDR1 is LNHDA, CDR2 SQIVND, per germline (reference sequence). The CDR3 extends over 15 amino acids. Trimming left V 2 bases short and J 2 bases short, with 11 bases between. CDR3 sequence reads: CASSITGIPTDTQYF. CDR3 in DNA: TGTGCCAGTAGTATAACAGGGATCCCCACAGATACGCAGTATTTT.

The CDR3 bases are TGTGCCAGCAGCTTAGAACAGGGTCGCAATCAGCCCCAGCATTTT. It is translated as CASSLEQGRNQPQHF. This chain links TRBV7-2 with TRBJ1-5; a possible D gene is TRBD1 (6 bases). V was shortened by 1 base and J by 2 bases, with 9 bases between the two germline ends. This CDR3 comprises 15 residues. Per the germline V gene, CDR1 is SGHTA and CDR2 is FQGNSA.

This chain links TRBV9 with TRBJ2-1; TRBD2 aligns across 8 bases. Germline V gene lookup returns CDR1 SGDLS and CDR2 YYNGEE. Trimming removed 4 bases from V and 1 base from J; junction bases left unmatched: 7. This CDR3 is 16 amino acids long. The CDR3 nucleotides read TGTGCCAGCAGCTCAGAGCTAGCGGGTTCCTACAATGAGCAGTTCTTC. Translated, it gives CASSSELAGSYNEQFF.

The chain is built from TRBV11-2 and TRBJ1-2; possibly TRBD1 for D (5 bases). V was pared by 3 bases and J by 4 bases, with 15 bases between. Germline CDR1 and CDR2: SGHAT and FQNNGV. The CDR3 has 15 amino acids. The CDR3 is CASSFSLGGTYGYTF. The CDR3, as DNA: TGTGCCAGCAGCTTTTCCTTGGGCGGGACCTATGGCTACACCTTC.

Of note for this clone: Distinct nucleotide sequences in the sample also encode this CDR3. The chain recombines TRBV6-5 with TRBJ2-5, with 11 bases fitting TRBD1. V gave up 3 bases and J gave up 5 bases; unmatched junction bases: 5. Germline CDR1 reads MNHEY; CDR2 reads SVGAGI. The CDR3 length is 15 residues. CDR3 protein: CASSYSGTGGETQYF. The CDR3 DNA reads TGTGCCAGCAGTTATTCCGGGACAGGGGGGGAGACCCAGTACTTC.

The chain employs TRBV2 and TRBJ1-1; D is possibly TRBD1 (6 bases). CDR3 size: 14 residues. V shed 6 bases and J shed 3 bases, with 14 bases lying between them. The germline V gene encodes CDR1 SNHLY and CDR2 FYNNEI. In nucleotides, the CDR3 is TGTGCCAGCAGGGACAGATTAGGCCACACTGAAGCTTTCTTT. It is translated as CASRDRLGHTEAFF.

The rearrangement joins TRBV10-2 to TRBJ1-2; D gene uncertain. The CDR3 is made up of 17 amino acids. Germline V lookup: CDR1 WSHSY, CDR2 SAAADI. Trimming removed 2 bases from V and 4 bases from J, with 20 bases in between. This chain's CDR3 is CASSERSKTTSSYGYTF. Written as DNA, the CDR3 is TGCGCCAGCAGTGAGAGGAGCAAAACGACTTCCTCCTATGGCTACACCTTC.

V usage is TRBV21-1 and J usage is TRBJ2-1; TRBD2 was called by the table and not checked on the DNA. TRBV21-1 is shown as a pseudogene. The CDR3 totals 15 residues. As DNA, the CDR3 is TGTGCCAGCACCTTGGGGGGACCCAGTTTCAATGAGCAGTTCTTC. Protein product: CASTLGGPSFNEQFF.

This clone turned up a few times. The chain carries TRBV19 and TRBJ1-2; possibly TRBD1 for D (6 bases). V was cut by 8 bases and J by 5 bases, with 12 bases left in between. The CDR3 extends over 12 amino acids. Germline assignment: CDR1 LNHDA and CDR2 SQIVND (reference sequence). The CDR3 nucleotides are TGTGCCAGTGCGGGGGCCTGGTATGGCTACACCTTC. It encodes CASAGAWYGYTF. The full variable domain, completed using reference TRBV19 and TRBJ1-2, is DGGITQSPKYLFRKEGQNVTLSCEQNLNHDAMYWYRQDPGQGLRLIYYSQIVNDFQKGDIAEGYSVSREKKESFPLTVTSAQKNPTAFYLCASAGAWYGYTFGSGTRLTVV.

The chain combines TRBV19 with TRBJ1-6; D is uncertain. The CDR3 has 13 residues. Deletions cut 8 bases from V and 9 bases from J, with 14 bases between. The V gene's germline CDR1 is LNHDA and CDR2 SQIVND (reference sequence). In DNA, the CDR3 is TGTGCCAGTGCGGGCCAGCCGTCTTCACCCCTCCACTTT. This gives the protein CASAGQPSSPLHF.

This rearrangement joins TRBV7-9 to TRBJ2-1; maybe TRBD1 (5 bases). Trimming took off 5 bases at V and 6 bases at J, with 17 bases between the two ends. From germline, CDR1 is SEHNR and CDR2 FQNEAQ (reference sequence). The CDR3 sequence is 15 residues long. The CDR3 loop reads CASSPRSLGLNEQFF. In nucleotides, the CDR3 is TGTGCCAGCAGCCCAAGGAGCTTGGGGCTCAATGAGCAGTTCTTC. Supplemented by reference TRBV7-9 and TRBJ2-1, the full variable domain reads DTGVSQNPRHKITKRGQNVTFRCDPISEHNRLYWYRQTLGQGPEFLTYFQNEAQLEKSRLLSDRFSAERPKGSFSTLEIQRTEQGDSAMYLCASSPRSLGLNEQFFGPGTRLTVL.